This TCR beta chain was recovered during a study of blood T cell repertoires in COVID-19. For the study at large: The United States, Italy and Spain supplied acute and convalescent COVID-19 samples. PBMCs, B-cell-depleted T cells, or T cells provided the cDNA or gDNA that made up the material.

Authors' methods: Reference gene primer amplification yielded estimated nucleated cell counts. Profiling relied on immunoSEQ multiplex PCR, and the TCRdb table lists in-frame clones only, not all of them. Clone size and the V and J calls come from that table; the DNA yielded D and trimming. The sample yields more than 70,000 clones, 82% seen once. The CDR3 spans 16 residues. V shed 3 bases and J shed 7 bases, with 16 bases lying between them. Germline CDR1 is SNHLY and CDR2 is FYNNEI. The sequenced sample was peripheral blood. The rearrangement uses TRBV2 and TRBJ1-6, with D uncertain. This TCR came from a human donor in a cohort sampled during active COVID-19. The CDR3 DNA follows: TGTGCCAGCAGTGAGGGAGGACCGGGAAGGAATTCACCCCTCCACTTT. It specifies CASSEGGPGRNSPLHF.